Below, 30 T cell receptor beta chains from the same sample are listed, as sequenced in a study of regulatory T cells in long-lasting Graves disease. iRepertoire HTBI primers and Arm-PCR of CDR3 regions built TCR beta libraries. TCRdb used MiXCR to reprocess the multiplex PCR reads, holding one entry per CDR3 protein. The table has about 450,000 distinct CDR3 sequences, about 15% seen once. Stated time point: newly diagnosed GD, antithyroid drugs for less than 3 months. PBMCs provided the RNA from which the TCR library was made. The same data also went into a second study, on T cells in Graves' hyperthyroidism and ophthalmopathy.

Sequenced here: peripheral blood mononuclear cells (PBMCs), sampled at new diagnosis, from a patient treated with antithyroid drugs. These receptors all stem from a woman aged 30 to 39 with Graves disease.

This clonotype was detected a few times. The genes are TRBV3-1 and TRBJ2-1; TRBD1 might be the D (6 bases). The CDR3 is made up of 16 amino acids. Germline V gene lookup returns CDR1 LGHDT and CDR2 YNNKEL (reference sequence). Trimming cost V 2 bases and J 3 bases, with 14 bases left between them. CDR3 sequence reads: CASSQYWEGGYNEQFF. The CDR3 DNA reads TGTGCCAGCAGCCAATACTGGGAAGGGGGCTACAATGAGCAGTTCTTC.

This chain connects TRBV15 to TRBJ2-4; D possibly uses TRBD1 or TRBD2 (6 bases each). Trimming pared 3 bases from V and 8 bases from J, leaving 26 bases between. CDR1 and CDR2 from the germline V gene are LNHNV and YYDKDF (reference sequence). The CDR3 extends over 18 amino acids. The CDR3 nucleotides are TGTGCCACCAGCAGGGAAGACCTAACGGACAGAGGAGGGTACATTCAGTACTTC. Its protein is CATSREDLTDRGGYIQYF.

This clonotype was counted at least ten times. This chain connects TRBV27 to TRBJ2-1, with TRBD2 matching 8 bases. The J segment lost 9 bases and the V segment lost 5 bases, leaving 18 bases of the junction unmatched. This CDR3 spans 17 amino acids. Germline V gene data show CDR1 as MNHEY and CDR2 as SMNVEV (reference sequence). Written as DNA, the CDR3 is TGTGCCAGCAGTCCAAGGCCGCCGGGACTAGGGCCCGGTGAGCAGTTCTTC. Amino acids: CASSPRPPGLGPGEQFF.

This clonotype was seen at least ten times. This rearrangement joins TRBV28 to TRBJ1-4, with D possibly TRBD1 on 6 matching bases. V lost 5 bases, J lost 5 bases, and 12 bases lay in between. The CDR3 extends over 14 amino acids. Germline-derived CDR1 and CDR2 are MDHEN and SYDVKM. CDR3 in amino acids: CASSNQGLNEKLFF. CDR3 coding DNA: TGTGCCAGCAGTAATCAGGGGTTGAATGAAAAACTGTTTTTT.

The rearrangement joins TRBV19 to TRBJ2-1; a possible D gene is TRBD2 (6 bases). V lost 10 bases and J 3 bases, leaving 16 bases between the germline ends. CDR1 is LNHDA and CDR2 is SQIVND in the germline V gene (reference sequence). The CDR3 has 14 amino acids. Written as DNA, the CDR3 is TGTGCCACCCGCAGGGCGGGGCTCTACAATGAGCAGTTCTTC. This gives the protein CATRRAGLYNEQFF.

About this clonotype itself: A much larger clonotype is one base distant, so this may be a read error. The rearrangement uses TRBV11-2 and TRBJ2-1; 9 positions agree with TRBD2. This CDR3 has 16 residues. CDR1 and CDR2 (germline): SGHAT, FQNNGV. DNA of the CDR3: TGTGCCAGCAGCTTAGATCGTGCGGGAGGGCCTGAGACCAAGTACTTC. Encoded protein: CASSLDRAGGPETKYF.

Ten or more counts support this clonotype. V is TRBV20-1 and J is TRBJ2-7, with 12 positions matching TRBD2. The CDR3 sequence is 14 residues long. The V segment lost 6 bases and the J segment 0 bases; nucleotides outside the gene matches: 3. Germline V gene data show CDR1 as DFQATT and CDR2 as SNEGSKA (reference sequence). The DNA of the CDR3 is TGCAGTGCCAGACTAGCGGGAGACTCCTACGAGCAGTACTTC. Translation: CSARLAGDSYEQYF.

This clonotype was counted between two and nine times. The rearrangement links TRBV13 to TRBJ2-5, with 8 positions matching TRBD1. The J segment lost 5 bases and the V segment lost 6 bases, leaving 8 bases of the junction unmatched. The CDR3 is 14 amino acids. Germline CDR1 reads PRHDT; CDR2 reads FYEKMQ (reference sequence). In nucleotides, the CDR3 is TGTGCCAGCAGACCCCAGGGGGCGGAGGAGACCCAGTACTTC. It translates to CASRPQGAEETQYF. The entire variable domain, with the rest obtained from reference TRBV13 and TRBJ2-5, is as follows: AAGVIQSPRHLIKEKRETATLKCYPIPRHDTVYWYQQGPGQDPQFLISFYEKMQSDKGSIPDRFSAQQFSDYHSELNMSSLELGDSALYFCASRPQGAEETQYFGPGTRLLVL.

This clonotype was observed a few times. V usage is TRBV12-3 or TRBV12-4 and J usage is TRBJ1-1; unclear D gene. V was pared by 3 bases and J by 4 bases, with 6 bases between. CDR3 length: 12 residues. CDR3 protein: CASSFLSTEAFF. The DNA of the CDR3 is TGTGCCAGCAGTTTTCTTAGCACTGAAGCTTTCTTT.

This clonotype was counted many times. V usage is TRBV28 and J usage is TRBJ2-7; 8 positions match TRBD2. After removal of 6 bases from V and 0 bases from J, the junction contained 7 bases not matched to a gene. The germline V gene encodes CDR1 MDHEN and CDR2 SYDVKM. The length of the CDR3 is 15 residues. CDR3 sequence reads: CASSLSGSGSYEQYF. CDR3 coding DNA: TGTGCCAGCAGCTTAAGCGGGAGTGGCTCCTACGAGCAGTACTTC.

Many counts were recorded for this clonotype. V gene TRBV6-1 combines with J gene TRBJ2-5, with a weak D call TRBD2 (5 bases). This CDR3 has 16 residues. Germline V gene data show CDR1 as MNHNS and CDR2 as SASEGT. The V and J ends lost 7 bases and 2 bases respectively, with 20 bases between them. The DNA of the CDR3 is TGTGCCAGCAACCAATTAGCGAGTACGGTACAAGAGACCCAGTACTTC. This gives the protein CASNQLASTVQETQYF.

This clonotype was counted between two and nine times. The J gene is TRBJ2-1, the V gene TRBV4-3; D not resolved. Deletions cut 1 base from V and 2 bases from J, with 12 bases between. Germline V CDR1 and CDR2: LGHNA, YSLEER. CDR3 length: 16 amino acids. CDR3: CASSQVPGHAYNEQFF. The CDR3 coding sequence is TGCGCCAGCAGCCAAGTTCCGGGTCATGCCTACAATGAGCAGTTCTTC.

The sample holds many counts of this clonotype. The chain carries TRBV7-9 and TRBJ2-7; perhaps TRBD2 as D (5 bases). The V end lost 5 bases, the J end lost 2 bases, and 13 bases lay between the germline ends. There are 14 residues in the CDR3. The germline CDR1 and CDR2 sequences are SEHNR and FQNEAQ (reference sequence). The CDR3 is CASSRKTRPYEQYF. As DNA, the CDR3 is TGTGCCAGCAGCCGAAAAACTAGACCCTACGAGCAGTACTTC.

This clonotype has ten or more counts. The chain combines TRBV11-2 with TRBJ2-6; D remains unclear. V shed 5 bases and J shed 4 bases, with 9 bases lying between them. The CDR3 has 14 amino acids. Germline CDR1 and CDR2: SGHAT and FQNNGV. CDR3 residues: CASSKITGANVLTF. Written as DNA, the CDR3 is TGTGCCAGCAGCAAGATAACCGGGGCCAACGTCCTGACTTTC.

The chain's CDR3 is CASSISREGNTGELFF. For the CDR3, the DNA is TGTGCCAGCAGCATTAGTCGGGAGGGGAACACCGGGGAGCTGTTTTTT. The chain joins TRBV7-3 to TRBJ2-2, with 8 bases lining up with TRBD2. Germline V gives CDR1 SGHTA, CDR2 FQGTGA. The V and J ends lost 5 bases and 1 base, in that order; junction bases with no gene match: 6. The CDR3 has 16 amino acids.

The V call is TRBV19, the J call TRBJ2-2; the match to TRBD2 covers 7 bases. Unmatched junction bases numbered 11, after V lost 6 bases and J lost 4 bases. The CDR3 consists of 16 residues. Per germline, CDR1 LNHDA and CDR2 SQIVND (reference sequence). The CDR3 bases are TGTGCCAGTAGGACCCTAGCGGCCAAGAGCACCGGGGAGCTGTTTTTT. This encodes CASRTLAAKSTGELFF.

This chain joins TRBV5-1 and TRBJ2-7, with D tentatively TRBD1 (6 bases). The CDR3 runs to 15 residues. Germline V gene lookup returns CDR1 SGHRS and CDR2 YFSETQ. V lost 2 bases and J 7 bases, leaving 19 bases between the germline ends. The chain's CDR3 is CASSLGGYPTREQYF. The CDR3 nucleotides read TGCGCCAGCAGCTTAGGGGGATACCCTACGAGGGAGCAGTACTTC.

This clonotype was seen repeatedly, ten times or more. V usage is TRBV20-1 and J usage is TRBJ2-3; TRBD2 agrees at 8 bases. The CDR3 spans 14 residues. Germline CDR1 reads DFQATT; CDR2 reads SNEGSKA (reference sequence). Trimming took 1 base from V and 2 from J; bases not matched to a gene: 2. The CDR3 DNA sequence: TGCAGTGCTAGAGCGGGGGGGGCCACAGATACGCAGTATTTT. This encodes CSARAGGATDTQYF.

Points on this clonotype: A read error is possible here, since a much larger clone lies one base away. The chain carries TRBV13 and TRBJ2-7; no firm D call. The CDR3 runs to 11 residues. Trimming cost V 2 bases and J 7 bases, with 6 bases left between them. From germline, CDR1 is PRHDT and CDR2 FYEKMQ (reference sequence). For the CDR3, the DNA is TGTGCCAGCAGCTTAATAGGGGAGCAGTACTTC. Protein: CASSLIGEQYF.

This clonotype has at least ten counts. The CDR3 DNA follows: TGCGCCAGCAGCTCGGGGCGGGACCCGAACACCGGGGAGCTGTTTTTT. It is translated as CASSSGRDPNTGELFF. The chain is built from TRBV5-1 and TRBJ2-2; perhaps TRBD2 as D (6 bases). Trimming took 3 bases from V and 0 from J, leaving 12 bases between them. The germline V gene encodes CDR1 SGHRS and CDR2 YFSETQ. There are 16 residues in the CDR3.

This clonotype came up many times. V usage is TRBV20-1 and J usage is TRBJ2-6; 8 bases fit TRBD2. CDR3 length equals 16 residues. Germline V gene lookup returns CDR1 DFQATT and CDR2 SNEGSKA (reference sequence). V lost 1 base, J lost 8 bases, and 10 bases stayed unmatched. The CDR3 sequence is CSARAFGGEHTNVLTF. CDR3 in DNA: TGCAGTGCTAGAGCTTTCGGGGGGGAGCATACCAACGTCCTGACTTTC.

This clonotype was picked up a small number of times. This chain uses TRBV4-1 with TRBJ2-1; 10 nucleotides line up with TRBD2. This CDR3 has 15 amino acids. Trimming took 0 bases from V and 9 from J; bases not matched to a gene: 5. Germline V gene lookup returns CDR1 MGHRA and CDR2 YSYEKL. CDR3 sequence: CASSQDIASGSEQFF. CDR3 nucleotide sequence: TGCGCCAGCAGCCAAGATATAGCTAGCGGGAGTGAGCAGTTCTTC.

This clonotype was seen repeatedly, ten times or more. The chain has TRBV10-2 and TRBJ2-1, with D maybe TRBD2 (7 bases). The length of the CDR3 is 15 residues. V gave up 11 bases and J gave up 5 bases, with 22 bases separating them. Germline V gene lookup returns CDR1 WSHSY and CDR2 SAAADI. The CDR3 loop reads CAAGTGGRGHNEQFF. The CDR3 region has the DNA TGCGCCGCAGGAACGGGGGGCAGAGGTCACAATGAGCAGTTCTTC.

This clonotype was counted at least ten times. The V and J genes are TRBV7-9 and TRBJ1-1; D is possibly TRBD1 (5 bases). The CDR3 contains 14 residues. With 2 bases removed from V and 2 bases from J, the gap between germline ends came to 9 bases. Germline values: CDR1 SEHNR, CDR2 FQNEAQ (reference sequence). The CDR3 sequence is CASSLFGGNTEAFF. The CDR3, as DNA: TGTGCCAGCAGCTTATTCGGGGGAAACACTGAAGCTTTCTTT.

V and J are TRBV29-1 and TRBJ2-1, with D possibly TRBD2 on 6 matching bases. This CDR3 is built from 12 residues. Germline CDR1 and CDR2: SQVTM and ANQGSEA. The V and J ends lost 7 bases and 6 bases respectively, with 13 bases between them. The CDR3 region is CSGRGGGNEQFF. The DNA for the CDR3 is TGCAGCGGGAGGGGTGGGGGCAATGAGCAGTTCTTC.

This clonotype came up a few times. The chain recombines TRBV7-2 with TRBJ2-2; no clear D. Between the trimmed V and J ends, which lost 1 base and 6 bases, there was a span of 6 bases. The CDR3 totals 13 residues. Germline loops: CDR1 SGHTA, CDR2 FQGNSA. CDR3 in amino acids: CASSLDPPGELFF. The CDR3 coding sequence is TGTGCCAGCAGCTTAGACCCCCCCGGGGAGCTGTTTTTT.

This clonotype turned up a few times. The chain joins TRBV5-4 to TRBJ2-2, with D possibly being TRBD2 (5 bases). The V gene's germline CDR1 is SGHNT and CDR2 YYREEE (reference sequence). CDR3 length equals 14 residues. Trimming removed 3 bases from V and 5 bases from J, with 11 bases in between. In DNA form, the CDR3 reads TGTGCCAGCAGCTGGGGAGTGGGAACCGGGGAGCTGTTTTTT. Translating gives CASSWGVGTGELFF.

J is TRBJ2-4 and V is TRBV7-2; 9 bases are shared with TRBD1. This CDR3 is built from 19 residues. Germline lookup yields CDR1 SGHTA and CDR2 FQGNSA. The trim removed 0 bases at V and 8 bases at J, leaving 17 bases unmatched. Here the CDR3 DNA reads TGTGCCAGCAGCTTAGCATCCTGGGGACAGGGAAAATTCCGAGACATTCAGTACTTC. This encodes CASSLASWGQGKFRDIQYF.

This clonotype was found many times. V gene TRBV12-3 or TRBV12-4 combines with J gene TRBJ1-5; possible D gene TRBD1, 6 bases. This CDR3 comprises 13 residues. CDR3 in DNA: TGTGCTACCAGGGGTCGAGGCAATCAGCCCCAGCATTTT. This translates into CATRGRGNQPQHF.

This clonotype was detected ten times or more. The rearrangement links TRBV6-1 to TRBJ2-1, with TRBD2 as a possible D gene (6 bases). CDR3 length: 12 amino acids. V was trimmed by 6 bases and J by 7 bases, leaving 10 bases between them. The germline V gene encodes CDR1 MNHNS and CDR2 SASEGT. This CDR3 is CASSGGVNEQFF. CDR3 DNA sequence: TGTGCCAGCAGCGGAGGGGTAAATGAGCAGTTCTTC.